A single sample gave rise to the 27 T cell receptor beta chains below, sequenced in a study of naive and memory T cell subsets. An equimolar mix of two oligonucleotides served as the beta constant-region primer for TRBC1 and TRBC2. Nested alpha and beta constant-region primers with the SP2 primer drove four PCR rounds on ligated cDNA. TCRdb recomputed calls from the UMI-ligation and nested PCR reads with MiXCR, one row per CDR3 protein. The data hold just over 80,000 distinct CDR3 sequences, with about 10% observed a single time. Material for sequencing was naive CD8+ T cells from blood. The receptors here all came from a human donor in good health.

In this sample, this clonotype turned up a few times. This chain uses TRBV4-2 with TRBJ1-1, with D hard to call. Germline-derived CDR1 and CDR2 are LGHNA and YNFKEQ. The V end was cut by 0 bases, the J end by 1 base, with 6 bases between. CDR3 length: 14 residues. The DNA for the CDR3 is TGTGCCAGCAGCCAAGACTCGTGGAACACTGAAGCTTTCTTT. This codes for CASSQDSWNTEAFF.

V gene TRBV4-3 combines with J gene TRBJ2-7; no definite D call. V was shortened by 1 base and J by 0 bases, with 10 bases between the two germline ends. The germline V gene encodes CDR1 LGHNA and CDR2 YSLEER. The CDR3 covers 15 residues. The CDR3 nucleotides are TGCGCCAGCAGCCAAGGATACGGAAACTCCTACGAGCAGTACTTC. Protein sequence: CASSQGYGNSYEQYF.

The chain combines TRBV27 with TRBJ2-1; maybe TRBD1 (5 bases). V was trimmed by 0 bases and J by 2 bases, leaving 11 bases between them. This CDR3 is built from 16 residues. CDR1 is MNHEY and CDR2 is SMNVEV in the germline V gene (reference sequence). CDR3 DNA sequence: TGTGCCAGCAGTTTATCGTTACAGGAACCCTACAATGAGCAGTTCTTC. Amino acid sequence: CASSLSLQEPYNEQFF.

This clonotype appeared many times. The rearrangement uses TRBV12-5 and TRBJ1-1, with D unresolved. Trimming stripped 2 bases from V and 6 bases from J, with 10 bases between. This CDR3 is 13 amino acids long. The germline V gene encodes CDR1 LGHNT and CDR2 FRNRAP. CDR3 nucleotide sequence: TGTGCTAGTGGTTTGACGTCAAGCGCTGAAGCTTTCTTT. Its translation: CASGLTSSAEAFF.

This clonotype has a handful of counts. The genes are TRBV12-3 or TRBV12-4 and TRBJ2-1; 11 positions match TRBD2. The CDR3 has 14 residues. After removal of 10 bases from V and 4 bases from J, the junction contained 6 bases not matched to a gene. CDR3 sequence: CATLTSGKYNEQFF. The CDR3 nucleotides read TGTGCCACCCTGACTAGCGGGAAGTACAATGAGCAGTTCTTC.

This clonotype has ten or more counts. V is TRBV5-6 and J is TRBJ2-1; 9 bases are a match to TRBD2. V trimming: 6 bases; J trimming: 7 bases; junction bases outside the gene matches: 14. The CDR3 runs to 16 residues. Germline assignment: CDR1 SGHDT and CDR2 YYEEEE. CDR3 DNA: TGTGCCAGCACCCCGCAGGGAGGACTAGCGAGGAATGAGCAGTTCTTC. Amino acid sequence: CASTPQGGLARNEQFF.

The J gene is TRBJ2-5, the V gene TRBV7-9; possibly TRBD2 for D (5 bases). The germline V gene has CDR1 SEHNR and CDR2 FQNEAQ (reference sequence). The ends were cut back, 1 base at V and 3 bases at J, with 6 bases in the middle. This CDR3 contains 13 residues. CDR3 coding DNA: TGTGCCAGCAGCTTAGTCGGGAAAGAGACCCAGTACTTC. Amino acid sequence: CASSLVGKETQYF.

This clonotype came up a few times. The chain carries TRBV29-1 and TRBJ1-2; 8 bases fit TRBD1. The CDR3 length is 15 residues. The germline CDR1 and CDR2 sequences are SQVTM and ANQGSEA. V dropped 7 bases and J dropped 5; count of bases not matched to a gene: 15. DNA of the CDR3: TGCAGCGCTCCCGGTGGGGCAGGGGGCCGGTATGGCTACACCTTC. Amino acids: CSAPGGAGGRYGYTF.

This clonotype was seen repeatedly, ten times or more. CDR3: CASSLGDGANTEAFF. CDR3 sequence (DNA): TGTGCCAGCAGCTTAGGTGACGGGGCGAACACTGAAGCTTTCTTT. The chain couples TRBV13 to TRBJ1-1; weak D call: TRBD1 (5 bases). Germline V CDR1 and CDR2: PRHDT, FYEKMQ (reference sequence). This CDR3 comprises 15 residues. V lost 0 bases, J lost 1 base, and 9 bases lay in between.

The rearrangement links TRBV6-2 or TRBV6-3 to TRBJ2-7; no firm D call. Germline loops: CDR1 MNHEY, CDR2 SVGEGT. Trimming left V 5 bases short and J 5 bases short, with 19 bases between. The CDR3 is made up of 15 amino acids. CDR3 in DNA: TGTGCCAGCAGTACCTACACCGGGCCGATCAACGAGCAGTACTTC. Protein: CASSTYTGPINEQYF.

This clonotype appeared many times. This chain links TRBV19 with TRBJ2-5; D uncertain. Trimming left V 4 bases short and J 3 bases short, with 15 bases between. CDR3 length: 15 amino acids. The V gene's germline CDR1 is LNHDA and CDR2 SQIVND (reference sequence). The DNA for the CDR3 is TGTGCCAGTAGTACCTGGAGCCGAATCAAAGAGACCCAGTACTTC. Amino acid sequence: CASSTWSRIKETQYF.

This clonotype was counted many times. This chain links TRBV7-3 with TRBJ2-1; D gene unclear. Germline V lookup: CDR1 SGHTA, CDR2 FQGTGA. V lost 4 bases, J lost 9 bases, and 10 bases lay in between. CDR3 size: 12 residues. CDR3 bases: TGTGCCAGCAGCTATACGAACGGTGAGCAGTTCTTC. As protein: CASSYTNGEQFF.

This clonotype turned up a few times. The rearrangement uses TRBV7-9 and TRBJ2-7; the D gene is possibly TRBD1 (6 bases). CDR1 and CDR2 (germline): SEHNR, FQNEAQ (reference sequence). The V end was cut by 4 bases, the J end by 0 bases, with 10 bases between. CDR3 size: 14 residues. CDR3 bases: TGTGCCAGCAGCTACCGGGACAACTCCTACGAGCAGTACTTC. This sequence encodes CASSYRDNSYEQYF.

The sample holds many counts of this clonotype. The V call is TRBV27, the J call TRBJ1-1; TRBD1 is a possible D gene (6 bases). The germline CDR1 and CDR2 sequences are MNHEY and SMNVEV (reference sequence). The CDR3 extends over 13 amino acids. Trimming left V 5 bases short and J 4 bases short, with 11 bases between. The CDR3 loop reads CASSQQGPTEAFF. CDR3 coding DNA: TGTGCCAGCAGTCAGCAGGGGCCCACTGAAGCTTTCTTT.

This clonotype was observed at least ten times. This chain links TRBV5-4 with TRBJ2-5; D gene ambiguous. V shed 1 base and J shed 2 bases, with 6 bases lying between them. The CDR3 has 13 residues. In germline, CDR1 is SGHNT, CDR2 YYREEE (reference sequence). CDR3 coding DNA: TGTGCCAGCAGCTTGTCAGGACAAGAGACCCAGTACTTC. This gives the protein CASSLSGQETQYF.

The table lists this clonotype with a few counts. The chain recombines TRBV7-9 with TRBJ2-6, with unresolved D. V was cut by 5 bases and J by 0 bases, with 11 bases left in between. The CDR3 is 16 amino acids. The germline gives CDR1 SEHNR, CDR2 FQNEAQ (reference sequence). The CDR3 is CASSAQRNSGANVLTF. The CDR3 nucleotides read TGTGCCAGCAGCGCCCAACGGAACTCTGGGGCCAACGTCCTGACTTTC.

The V and J genes are TRBV4-1 and TRBJ2-7; a weak D match, TRBD2 (6 bases). The CDR3 consists of 15 residues. Germline CDR1 MGHRA, CDR2 YSYEKL. Trimming left V 0 bases short and J 2 bases short, with 11 bases between. DNA of the CDR3: TGCGCCAGCAGCCAAGAGTTAGCGGATGCCTACGAGCAGTACTTC. It specifies CASSQELADAYEQYF.

This clonotype was detected a few times. The chain employs TRBV14 and TRBJ2-2; D unresolved. This CDR3 has 13 amino acids. Germline V gene data show CDR1 as SGHDN and CDR2 as FVKESK. Trimming took 3 bases from V and 5 from J, leaving 7 bases between them. The CDR3 DNA is TGTGCCAGCAGCCAGACTGGGACCGGGGAGCTGTTTTTT. Translating it yields CASSQTGTGELFF.

This clonotype showed up just a few times. The chain recombines TRBV5-6 with TRBJ1-2; 10 nucleotides match TRBD1. Losses at the gene ends were 4 bases for V and 5 bases for J; bases not matched to a gene: 11. In germline, CDR1 is SGHDT, CDR2 YYEEEE. CDR3 length: 16 amino acids. CDR3 amino acids: CASSPTGGAGRYGYTF. CDR3 in DNA: TGTGCCAGCAGCCCGACAGGGGGCGCGGGGAGATATGGCTACACCTTC.

This chain links TRBV6-5 with TRBJ2-3; TRBD1 is a possible D gene (5 bases). V lost 7 bases and J lost 0, with 8 bases in between. Germline-derived CDR1 and CDR2 are MNHEY and SVGAGI. The CDR3 totals 13 residues. The CDR3 region is CASTDTSTDTQYF. As DNA, the CDR3 is TGTGCCAGCACGGACACAAGCACAGATACGCAGTATTTT.

This clonotype was observed a few times. The chain couples TRBV6-2 or TRBV6-3 to TRBJ1-1; no clear D gene. Germline lookup yields CDR1 MNHEY and CDR2 SVGEGT. This CDR3 contains 14 residues. Trimming left V 2 bases short and J 5 bases short, with 12 bases between. The DNA for the CDR3 is TGTGCCAGCAGTTACGTGGGCCAGCCGACTGAAGCTTTCTTT. Its translation is CASSYVGQPTEAFF.

A few counts support this clonotype. V gene TRBV7-6 combines with J gene TRBJ2-7, with 9 bases matching TRBD2. The CDR3 length is 19 residues. V shed 1 base, J shed 3 bases, and the junction held 16 bases outside the gene matches. Germline CDR1 is SGHVS and CDR2 is FNYEAQ. For the CDR3, the DNA is TGTGCCAGCAGCTTAGAATACCAGCGGGAGGCGTCGACGAACTACGAGCAGTACTTC. Amino acid sequence: CASSLEYQREASTNYEQYF.

Many counts were recorded for this clonotype. J is TRBJ2-5 and V is TRBV29-1, with 9 bases aligning to TRBD1. CDR1 is SQVTM and CDR2 is ANQGSEA in the germline V gene. Germline trimming cut 3 bases from V and 5 bases from J; bases unmatched to any gene: 7. This CDR3 comprises 14 residues. This CDR3 reads CSVEEGQGWETQYF. The CDR3 region has the DNA TGCAGCGTTGAGGAGGGACAGGGATGGGAGACCCAGTACTTC.

This clonotype was seen more than once but under ten times. The chain joins TRBV27 to TRBJ2-7; D is tentatively TRBD1 or TRBD2 (5 bases each). CDR3 length: 17 residues. Per germline, CDR1 MNHEY and CDR2 SMNVEV (reference sequence). V gave up 6 bases and J gave up 6 bases, with 27 bases separating them. For the CDR3, the DNA is TGTGCCAGCAGAATTTATAGCGCTACCACTCCGGGGCGCGAGCAGTACTTC. Translating gives CASRIYSATTPGREQYF.

This clonotype was seen many times. J is TRBJ1-2 and V is TRBV12-3 or TRBV12-4, with D hard to call. This CDR3 contains 13 residues. V lost 1 base and J 6 bases, leaving 9 bases between the germline ends. The CDR3 region is CASSLGWGNGYTF. The DNA for the CDR3 is TGTGCCAGCAGTTTAGGGTGGGGAAATGGCTACACCTTC.

This clonotype was counted only a few times. The chain uses TRBV28 and TRBJ1-1; unclear D gene. CDR1 and CDR2 (germline): MDHEN, SYDVKM. The V end lost 1 base, the J end lost 8 bases, and 20 bases lay between the germline ends. The CDR3 totals 16 residues. CDR3 DNA sequence: TGTGCCAGCAGTTTATTCTCGGACTACCTTCACTCAGAAGCTTTCTTT. Its protein is CASSLFSDYLHSEAFF.

This clonotype was observed a few times. The chain has TRBV7-8 and TRBJ1-1; 7 bases fit TRBD1. The V gene end was trimmed by 4 bases and the J gene end by 1 base; junction bases not matched to a gene: 3. The CDR3 contains 14 residues. The germline CDR1 and CDR2 sequences are SGHVS and FQNEAQ. The CDR3 protein is CASSSHRGNTEAFF. In nucleotides, the CDR3 is TGTGCCAGCAGCTCTCACAGGGGGAACACTGAAGCTTTCTTT.